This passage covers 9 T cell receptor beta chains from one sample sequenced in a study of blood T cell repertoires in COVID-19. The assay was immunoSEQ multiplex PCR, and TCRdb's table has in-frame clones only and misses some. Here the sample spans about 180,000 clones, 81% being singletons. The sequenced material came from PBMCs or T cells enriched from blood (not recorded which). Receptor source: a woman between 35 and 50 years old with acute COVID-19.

CDR3 in amino acids: CASSTNRDGGYTF. The CDR3 region has the DNA TGTGCCAGCAGTACAAACAGGGATGGTGGCTACACCTTC. The chain combines TRBV6-5 with TRBJ1-2; TRBD1 is a possible D gene (6 bases). This CDR3 comprises 13 residues. CDR1 MNHEY and CDR2 SVGAGI come from the germline V gene. Trimming removed 5 bases from V and 7 bases from J, with 14 bases in between.

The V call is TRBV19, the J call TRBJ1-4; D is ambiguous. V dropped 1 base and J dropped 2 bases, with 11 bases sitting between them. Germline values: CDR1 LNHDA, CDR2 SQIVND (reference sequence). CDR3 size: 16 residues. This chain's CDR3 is CASSIAWLETNEKLFF. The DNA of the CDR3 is TGTGCCAGTAGTATAGCGTGGCTAGAGACTAATGAAAAACTGTTTTTT. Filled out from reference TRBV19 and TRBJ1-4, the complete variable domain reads DGGITQSPKYLFRKEGQNVTLSCEQNLNHDAMYWYRQDPGQGLRLIYYSQIVNDFQKGDIAEGYSVSREKKESFPLTVTSAQKNPTAFYLCASSIAWLETNEKLFFGSGTQLSVL.

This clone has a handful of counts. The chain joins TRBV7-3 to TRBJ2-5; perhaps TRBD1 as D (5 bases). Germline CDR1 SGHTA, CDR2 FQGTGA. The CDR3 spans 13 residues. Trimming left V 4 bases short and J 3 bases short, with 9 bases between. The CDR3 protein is CASSSDRKETQYF. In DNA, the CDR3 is TGTGCCAGCAGCTCCGACAGAAAAGAGACCCAGTACTTC.

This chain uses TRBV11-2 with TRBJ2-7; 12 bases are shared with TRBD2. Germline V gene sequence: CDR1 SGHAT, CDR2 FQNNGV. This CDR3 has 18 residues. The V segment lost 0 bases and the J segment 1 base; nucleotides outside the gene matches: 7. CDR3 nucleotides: TGTGCCAGCAGCTTAGATGGGGCTACTAGCGGGAGGTCCTACGAGCAGTACGTC. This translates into CASSLDGATSGRSYEQYV.

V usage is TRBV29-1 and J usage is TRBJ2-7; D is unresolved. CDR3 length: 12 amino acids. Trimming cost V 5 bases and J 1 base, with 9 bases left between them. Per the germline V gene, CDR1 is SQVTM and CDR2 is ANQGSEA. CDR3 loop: CSVLADSYEQYF. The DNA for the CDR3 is TGCAGCGTTTTGGCGGATTCCTACGAGCAGTACTTC.

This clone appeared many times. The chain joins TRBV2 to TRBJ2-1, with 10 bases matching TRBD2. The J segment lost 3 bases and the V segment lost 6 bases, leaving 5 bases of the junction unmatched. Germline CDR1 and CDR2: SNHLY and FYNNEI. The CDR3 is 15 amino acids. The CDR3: CASRKLAGNYNEQFF. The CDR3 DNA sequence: TGTGCCAGCAGGAAACTAGCGGGGAACTACAATGAGCAGTTCTTC.

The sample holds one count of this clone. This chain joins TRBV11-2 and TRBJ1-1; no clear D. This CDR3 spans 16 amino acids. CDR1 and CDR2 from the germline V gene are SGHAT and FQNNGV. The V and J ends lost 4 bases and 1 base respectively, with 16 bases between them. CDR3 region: CASSSRNGLPNTEAFF. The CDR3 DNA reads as TGTGCCAGCAGCTCTAGGAATGGTCTACCGAACACTGAAGCTTTCTTT. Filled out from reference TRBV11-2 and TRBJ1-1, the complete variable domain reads EAGVAQSPRYKIIEKRQSVAFWCNPISGHATLYWYQQILGQGPKLLIQFQNNGVVDDSQLPKDRFSAERLKGVDSTLKIQPAKLEDSAVYLCASSSRNGLPNTEAFFGQGTRLTVV.

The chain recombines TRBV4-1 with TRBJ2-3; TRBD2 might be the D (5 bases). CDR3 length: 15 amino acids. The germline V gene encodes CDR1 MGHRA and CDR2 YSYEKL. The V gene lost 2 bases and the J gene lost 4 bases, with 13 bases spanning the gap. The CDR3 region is CASSQFPAAPDTQYF. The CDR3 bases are TGCGCCAGCAGCCAATTCCCAGCGGCCCCAGATACGCAGTATTTT.

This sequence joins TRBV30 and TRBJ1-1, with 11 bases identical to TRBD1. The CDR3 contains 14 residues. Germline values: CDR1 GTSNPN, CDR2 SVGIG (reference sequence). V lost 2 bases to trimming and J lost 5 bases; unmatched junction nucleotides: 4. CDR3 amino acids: CAWSWGQGETEAFF. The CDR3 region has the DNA TGTGCCTGGAGTTGGGGACAGGGGGAGACTGAAGCTTTCTTT.